This TCR beta chain was identified in a study of blood T cell repertoires in COVID-19. Trimming left V 10 bases short and J 2 bases short, with 17 bases between. Per the germline V gene, CDR1 is MNHEY and CDR2 is SVGAGI. This CDR3 is 14 amino acids long. Only in-frame clones appear in the TCRdb table, and some are missing; sequencing was by immunoSEQ multiplex PCR. This sample has under 80,000 clones, with more than 90% found just once. The chain uses TRBV6-5 and TRBJ1-1; TRBD1 is a possible D gene (5 bases). The sequencing sample was made of peripheral blood. This TCR came from a human donor in a cohort sampled during active COVID-19. Written as DNA, the CDR3 is TGTGCCACCACCTCCCCGGGGGTAAACACTGAAGCTTTCTTT. Translating gives CATTSPGVNTEAFF.